The rows below give T cell receptor beta chains drawn from one sample of a study of OX40 agonist ivuxolimab in advanced cancers. The protocol was immunoSEQ multiplex PCR, while the TCRdb copy is restricted to in-frame clones and leaves out a portion. This repertoire shows fewer than 100,000 clones, around 90% found once; its top ten account for 0.33%. This specimen was CD4+ or CD8+ T cells sorted from blood, taken in a trial of the OX40 agonist ivuxolimab. These receptors came from an adult with an advanced solid tumor such as melanoma, head and neck, liver or kidney cancer. CDR3s include the opening cysteine and the closing phenylalanine or tryptophan. A D gene is named only where the DNA matches it firmly. Not every row has a clone size; where given, it reads once, few, many or a size class.

j_gene,abundance,v_gene,d_gene,CDR3aa,CDR3nt
TRBJ2-2,NA,TRBV28,NA,CASSLRTGELFF,TGTGCCAGCAGTTTAAGAACCGGGGAGCTGTTTTTT
TRBJ2-2,NA,TRBV7-2,NA,CASSLKQGGELFF,TGTGCCAGCAGCTTAAAACAGGGCGGGGAGCTGTTTTTT
TRBJ2-7,once,TRBV7-2,TRBD2,CASSARTSGSYEQYF,TGTGCCAGCAGCGCAAGGACTAGCGGGAGCTACGAGCAGTACTTC
TRBJ1-3,NA,TRBV6-5,NA,CASRGTGNTIYF,TGTGCCAGCAGGGGAACGGGAAACACCATATATTTT
TRBJ2-3,NA,TRBV18,TRBD2,CASSPPSAGGPDTQYF,TGTGCCAGCTCACCGCCATCGGCGGGAGGGCCAGATACGCAGTATTTT
TRBJ2-1,NA,TRBV11-2,TRBD1,CASSLPQLDRVEQFF,TGTGCCAGCAGCTTACCTCAACTGGACAGGGTCGAGCAGTTCTTC
TRBJ2-7,NA,TRBV28,TRBD1,CASSSFGQGAYEQYF,TGTGCCAGCAGCTCCTTCGGACAGGGCGCGTACGAGCAGTACTTC
TRBJ2-2,NA,TRBV7-3,TRBD1,CASSGQGGPTGELFF,TGTGCCAGCAGCGGACAGGGGGGACCCACCGGGGAGCTGTTTTTT
TRBJ2-3,once,TRBV15,NA,CATSRGLDADTQYF,TGTGCCACCAGCAGAGGTCTAGACGCGGATACGCAGTATTTT
TRBJ2-2,NA,TRBV5-6,NA,CASSQTRRQRTGELFF,TGTGCCAGCAGCCAAACACGCCGGCAACGCACCGGGGAGCTGTTTTTT
TRBJ1-3,NA,TRBV18,TRBD1,CASSPSQGATGNTIYF,TGTGCCAGCTCACCCTCACAGGGGGCGACTGGAAACACCATATATTTT
TRBJ2-3,NA,TRBV2,TRBD2,CASKEKTSGRGFSTDTQYF,TGTGCCAGCAAGGAAAAGACTAGCGGGAGGGGATTCTCCACAGATACGCAGTATTTT
TRBJ2-1,NA,TRBV5-1,TRBD2,CASSLLAGEVNEQFF,TGCGCCAGCAGCTTACTAGCGGGAGAGGTCAATGAGCAGTTCTTC
TRBJ2-3,NA,TRBV5-1,TRBD2,CASSSLAESTDTQYF,TGCGCCAGCAGTTCGCTAGCGGAGTCCACAGATACGCAGTATTTT
TRBJ2-1,NA,TRBV28,NA,CASREGGIHEQFF,TGTGCCAGCAGGGAAGGGGGGATTCATGAGCAGTTCTTC